This T cell receptor beta chain was captured by sequencing in a study of blood T cell repertoires in COVID-19. Sequencing was performed with immunoSEQ multiplex PCR; in TCRdb, only in-frame clones are kept and a portion is missing. The sample has a few hundred thousand clones, about four fifths seen once; the top ten hold 1.5% to 1.7%. Specimen: peripheral blood. The receptor comes from a woman aged 40 to 50 who had recovered from COVID-19.

The CDR3: CASSLQENTGELFF. DNA of the CDR3: TGTGCCAGCAGCTTGCAGGAGAACACCGGGGAGCTGTTTTTT. V usage is TRBV11-3 and J usage is TRBJ2-2; no clear D gene. Looked up from germline, CDR1 is SGHNT and CDR2 is YENEEA. Trimming cost V 3 bases and J 1 base, with 6 bases left between them. The CDR3 extends over 14 amino acids.